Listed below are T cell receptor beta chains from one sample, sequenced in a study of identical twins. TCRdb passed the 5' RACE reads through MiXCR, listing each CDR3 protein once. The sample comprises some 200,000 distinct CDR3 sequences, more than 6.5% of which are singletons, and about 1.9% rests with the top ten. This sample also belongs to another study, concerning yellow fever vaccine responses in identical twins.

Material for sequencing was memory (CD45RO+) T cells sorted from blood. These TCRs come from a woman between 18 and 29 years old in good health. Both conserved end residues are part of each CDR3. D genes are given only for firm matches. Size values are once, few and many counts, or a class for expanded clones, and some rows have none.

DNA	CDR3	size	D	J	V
TGCGCCAGCAGCTTGGCGGGACAGGGAATCAAAGAGACCCAGTACTTC	CASSLAGQGIKETQYF	many	TRBD1	TRBJ2-5	TRBV5-1
TGTGCCAGCAGCTACGTGGGGACCCAGTACTTC	CASSYVGTQYF	many	NA	TRBJ2-5	TRBV28
TGCAGTGCTGTCCCCTTATCTGGCTCCTACAATGAGCAGTTCTTC	CSAVPLSGSYNEQFF	many	NA	TRBJ2-1	TRBV20-1
TGCAGTGCTAGCGCCACAGGGGGCGTCGACAATGAGCAGTTCTTC	CSASATGGVDNEQFF	few	TRBD1	TRBJ2-1	TRBV20-1
TGTGCCAGCAGCTTAGGGGGCACTAGCGGGTCTAGCTCCTACAATGAGCAGTTCTTC	CASSLGGTSGSSSYNEQFF	few	TRBD2	TRBJ2-1	TRBV11-1
TGCAGCGTTGATGCGGGGTACGAGACCCAGTACTTC	CSVDAGYETQYF	many	NA	TRBJ2-5	TRBV29-1
TGTGCTAGCAGCCACGGTGGTTCGGGAAACACCATATATTTT	CASSHGGSGNTIYF	NA	NA	TRBJ1-3	TRBV7-7
TGTGCCAGCAGCGTAGGATTGCAGGTGAACACTGAAGCTTTCTTT	CASSVGLQVNTEAFF	NA	NA	TRBJ1-1	TRBV9
TGCAGCGTTGCGGGGACAATCAACTATGGCTACACCTTC	CSVAGTINYGYTF	many	NA	TRBJ1-2	TRBV29-1
TGTGCCAGCAGTTTATACCGGACCGGGGAGCTGTTTTTT	CASSLYRTGELFF	NA	NA	TRBJ2-2	TRBV27
TGTGCCAGCACGAAGGAGCCCTCCTACGAGCAGTACTTC	CASTKEPSYEQYF	NA	NA	TRBJ2-7	TRBV7-9
TGTGCCAGCAGCGTGGGACAGGGAAAGTCCTACAATGAGCAGTTCTTC	CASSVGQGKSYNEQFF	few	TRBD1	TRBJ2-1	TRBV6-4
TGTGCCAGTAGTATTTCCAGGACTGACAGCTACACCTTC	CASSISRTDSYTF	NA	NA	TRBJ1-2	TRBV19
TGTGCCAGCAGAATACGGGCCGCCTCCAATGAGCAGTTCTTC	CASRIRAASNEQFF	NA	NA	TRBJ2-1	TRBV6-2/TRBV6-3
TGTGCCAGCAGCAAAGATGGTGTCGACGGCGCAGATACGCAGTATTTT	CASSKDGVDGADTQYF	NA	NA	TRBJ2-3	TRBV21-1
TGTGCCAGCAGTTTAGAAGGGACAGGGGACTACGAGCAGTACTTC	CASSLEGTGDYEQYF	many	TRBD1	TRBJ2-7	TRBV12-3/TRBV12-4
TGTGCCAGCAGCACGAGACAGGGGAGGGACTACAATGAGCAGTTCTTC	CASSTRQGRDYNEQFF	many	NA	TRBJ2-1	TRBV11-2
TGTGCCAGCAGTGACCGCAGGGCGCCAAATCAGCCCCAGCATTTT	CASSDRRAPNQPQHF	NA	NA	TRBJ1-5	TRBV6-1
TGCAGCGTTGAAGCCAGGGGGACTAGCGGGAGGAATGGTGACGAGCAGTACTTC	CSVEARGTSGRNGDEQYF	few	TRBD2	TRBJ2-7	TRBV29-1
TGTGCCAGCAGCCAAGGTTGGCAGTCCATCTCTGGGGCCAACGTCCTGACTTTC	CASSQGWQSISGANVLTF	NA	NA	TRBJ2-6	TRBV3-1